The clone carrying this T cell receptor (beta chain) occurred a few times. Antigen: not known. What was amplified from RNA transcripts were TCR beta CDR3 regions. The HTBI primer set drove a first-round RT-PCR of the TCR CDR3. MiXCR was run by TCRdb on the multiplex PCR reads, yielding one entry per CDR3 protein. This sample has more than 500,000 distinct CDR3 sequences, with less than 15% found just once. Germline V gene sequence: CDR1 DFQATT, CDR2 SNEGSKA (reference sequence). This CDR3 region has 16 residues. V was clipped by 3 bases and J by 3 bases, with 20 bases between them. Hyperthyroidism of Graves' type that showed no ophthalmopathy progression within 18 months was stable. This record comes from a study of T cells in Graves' hyperthyroidism and ophthalmopathy. The overall study: The authors collected peripheral blood at initial diagnosis, before any treatment. Study-wide results and limits: The majority of expanded thyroid clonotypes above 0.001 also appeared in blood. A 13 V-J signature model discriminated ophthalmopathy versus stable hyperthyroidism.

The sequence came from a woman in her 40s with Graves' hyperthyroidism. Sequencing input: blood. The V and J genes are TRBV20-1 and TRBJ1-1; D unclear. CDR3 residues: CSARNIFHGIDTEAFF. CDR3 bases: TGCAGTGCTAGGAACATTTTTCACGGGATCGACACTGAAGCTTTCTTT.